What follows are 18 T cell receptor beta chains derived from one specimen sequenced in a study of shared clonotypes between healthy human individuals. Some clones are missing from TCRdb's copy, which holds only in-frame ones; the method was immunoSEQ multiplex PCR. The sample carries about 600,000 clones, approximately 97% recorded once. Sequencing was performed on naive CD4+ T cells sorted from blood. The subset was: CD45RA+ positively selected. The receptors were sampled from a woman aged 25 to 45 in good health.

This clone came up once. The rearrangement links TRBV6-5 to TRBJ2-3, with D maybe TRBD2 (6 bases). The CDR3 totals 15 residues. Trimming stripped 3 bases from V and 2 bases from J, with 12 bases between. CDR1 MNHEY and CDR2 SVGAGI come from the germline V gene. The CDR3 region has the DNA TGTGCCAGCAGTTATCGCGGGAAGAACACAGATACGCAGTATTTT. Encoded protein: CASSYRGKNTDTQYF.

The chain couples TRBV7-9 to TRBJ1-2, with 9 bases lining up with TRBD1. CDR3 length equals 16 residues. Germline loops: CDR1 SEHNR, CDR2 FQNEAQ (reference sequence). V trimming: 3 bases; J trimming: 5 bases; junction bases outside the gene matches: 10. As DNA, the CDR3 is TGTGCCAGCAGCTTTGGGTACAGGGGGCAATTGTATGGCTACACCTTC. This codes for CASSFGYRGQLYGYTF.

The DNA for the CDR3 is TGTGCCACCAGCAGAGATCTTGTGGGGCCCGGGGAGCTGTTTTTT. As protein: CATSRDLVGPGELFF. The chain has TRBV15 and TRBJ2-2; D possibly corresponds to TRBD1 (5 bases). This CDR3 contains 15 residues. Germline CDR1 and CDR2: LNHNV and YYDKDF (reference sequence). V was pared by 0 bases and J by 6 bases, with 11 bases between.

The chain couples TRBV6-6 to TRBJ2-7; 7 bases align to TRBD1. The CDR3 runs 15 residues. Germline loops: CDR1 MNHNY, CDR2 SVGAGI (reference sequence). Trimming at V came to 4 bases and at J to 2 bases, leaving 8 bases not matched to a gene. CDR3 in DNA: TGTGCCAGCAGTTCCGAGACCAGGGGGACCTACGAGCAGTACTTC. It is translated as CASSSETRGTYEQYF.

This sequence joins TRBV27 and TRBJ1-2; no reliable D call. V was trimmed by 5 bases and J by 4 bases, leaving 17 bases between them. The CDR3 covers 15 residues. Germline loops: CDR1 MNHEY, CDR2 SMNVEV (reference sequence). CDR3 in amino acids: CASSPSRLWGYGYTF. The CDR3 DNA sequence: TGTGCCAGCAGTCCCTCTCGACTTTGGGGCTATGGCTACACCTTC.

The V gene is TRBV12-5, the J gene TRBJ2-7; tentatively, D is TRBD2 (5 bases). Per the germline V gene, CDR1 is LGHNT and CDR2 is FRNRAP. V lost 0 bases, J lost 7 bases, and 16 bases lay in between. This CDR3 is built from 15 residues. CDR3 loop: CASGLVKVGKPEQYF. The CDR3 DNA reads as TGTGCTAGTGGTTTGGTAAAGGTCGGGAAACCTGAGCAGTACTTC.

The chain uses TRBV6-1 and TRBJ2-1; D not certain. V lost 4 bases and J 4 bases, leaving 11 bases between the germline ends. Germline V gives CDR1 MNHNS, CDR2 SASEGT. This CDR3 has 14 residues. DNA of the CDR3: TGTGCCAGCAGTGGGTCTTCAGCTTACAATGAGCAGTTCTTC. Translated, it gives CASSGSSAYNEQFF.

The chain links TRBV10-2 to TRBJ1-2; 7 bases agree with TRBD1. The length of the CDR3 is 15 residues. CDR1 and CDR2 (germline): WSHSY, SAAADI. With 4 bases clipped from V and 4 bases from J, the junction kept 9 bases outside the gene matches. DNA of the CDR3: TGCGCCAGCAGTGGCCGGGACAGTCGAGTCTATGGCTACACCTTC. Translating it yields CASSGRDSRVYGYTF.

The CDR3 protein is CASKTMEGELFF. In DNA, the CDR3 is TGTGCCAGCAAGACCATGGAGGGGGAGCTGTTTTTT. J is TRBJ2-2 and V is TRBV27; D ambiguous. The V gene's germline CDR1 is MNHEY and CDR2 SMNVEV (reference sequence). V was shortened by 7 bases and J by 8 bases, with 11 bases between the two germline ends. This CDR3 comprises 12 residues.

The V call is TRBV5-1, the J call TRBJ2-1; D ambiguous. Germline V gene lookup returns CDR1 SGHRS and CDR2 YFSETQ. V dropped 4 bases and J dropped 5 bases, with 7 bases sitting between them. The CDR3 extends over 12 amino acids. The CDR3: CASSQEHNEQFF. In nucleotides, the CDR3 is TGCGCCAGCAGCCAGGAGCACAATGAGCAGTTCTTC.

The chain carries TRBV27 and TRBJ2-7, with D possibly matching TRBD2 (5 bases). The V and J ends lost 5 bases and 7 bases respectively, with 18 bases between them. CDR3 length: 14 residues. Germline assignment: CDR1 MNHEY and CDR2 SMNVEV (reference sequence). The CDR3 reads CASSQRGSSREQYF. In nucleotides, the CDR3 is TGTGCCAGCAGTCAGAGAGGGTCCTCCAGGGAGCAGTACTTC.

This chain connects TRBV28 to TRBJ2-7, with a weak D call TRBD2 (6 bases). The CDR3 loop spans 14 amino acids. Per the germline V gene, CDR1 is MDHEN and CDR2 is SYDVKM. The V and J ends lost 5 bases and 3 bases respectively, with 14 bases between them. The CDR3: CASSPTSKVYEQYF. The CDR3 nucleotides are TGTGCCAGCAGTCCCACTAGCAAAGTCTACGAGCAGTACTTC.

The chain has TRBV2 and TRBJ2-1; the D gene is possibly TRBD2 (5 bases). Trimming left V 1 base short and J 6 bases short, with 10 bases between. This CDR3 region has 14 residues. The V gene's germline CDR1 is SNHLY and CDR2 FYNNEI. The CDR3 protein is CASSEGVGSNEQFF. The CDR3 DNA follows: TGTGCCAGCAGTGAAGGGGTAGGGAGCAATGAGCAGTTCTTC.

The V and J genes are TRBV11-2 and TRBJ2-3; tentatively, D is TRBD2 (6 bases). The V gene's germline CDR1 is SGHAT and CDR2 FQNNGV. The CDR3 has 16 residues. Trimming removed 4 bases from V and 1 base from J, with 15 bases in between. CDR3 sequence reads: CASSSYSGRGTDTQYF. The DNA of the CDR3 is TGTGCCAGCAGCTCCTATAGCGGACGGGGCACAGATACGCAGTATTTT.

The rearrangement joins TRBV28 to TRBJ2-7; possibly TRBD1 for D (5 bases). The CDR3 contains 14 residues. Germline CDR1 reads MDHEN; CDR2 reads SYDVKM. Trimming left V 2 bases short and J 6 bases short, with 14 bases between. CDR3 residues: CASSLRGRGGEQYF. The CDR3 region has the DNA TGTGCCAGCAGTTTACGTGGTAGGGGCGGCGAGCAGTACTTC.

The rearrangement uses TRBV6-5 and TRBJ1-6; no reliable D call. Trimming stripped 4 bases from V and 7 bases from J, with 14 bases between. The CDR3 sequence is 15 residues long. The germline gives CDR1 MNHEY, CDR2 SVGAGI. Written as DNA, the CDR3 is TGTGCCAGCAGTTCTACGGCAGGCAAGAATTCACCCCTCCACTTT. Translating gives CASSSTAGKNSPLHF.

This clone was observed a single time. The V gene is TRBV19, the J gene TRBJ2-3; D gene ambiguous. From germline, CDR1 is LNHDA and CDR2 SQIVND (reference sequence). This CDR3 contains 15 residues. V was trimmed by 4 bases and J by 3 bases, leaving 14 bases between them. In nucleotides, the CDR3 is TGTGCCAGTAGTAGCCCGGGTCAGCCTACAGATACGCAGTATTTT. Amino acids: CASSSPGQPTDTQYF. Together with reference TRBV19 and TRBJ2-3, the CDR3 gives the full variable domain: DGGITQSPKYLFRKEGQNVTLSCEQNLNHDAMYWYRQDPGQGLRLIYYSQIVNDFQKGDIAEGYSVSREKKESFPLTVTSAQKNPTAFYLCASSSPGQPTDTQYFGPGTRLTVL.

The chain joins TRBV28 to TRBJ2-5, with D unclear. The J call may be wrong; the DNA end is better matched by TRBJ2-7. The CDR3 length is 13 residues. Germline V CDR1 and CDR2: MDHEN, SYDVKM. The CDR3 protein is CATSAALSYEQYF. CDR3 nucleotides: TGTGCCACCTCCGCGGCCCTTTCCTACGAGCAGTACTTC.